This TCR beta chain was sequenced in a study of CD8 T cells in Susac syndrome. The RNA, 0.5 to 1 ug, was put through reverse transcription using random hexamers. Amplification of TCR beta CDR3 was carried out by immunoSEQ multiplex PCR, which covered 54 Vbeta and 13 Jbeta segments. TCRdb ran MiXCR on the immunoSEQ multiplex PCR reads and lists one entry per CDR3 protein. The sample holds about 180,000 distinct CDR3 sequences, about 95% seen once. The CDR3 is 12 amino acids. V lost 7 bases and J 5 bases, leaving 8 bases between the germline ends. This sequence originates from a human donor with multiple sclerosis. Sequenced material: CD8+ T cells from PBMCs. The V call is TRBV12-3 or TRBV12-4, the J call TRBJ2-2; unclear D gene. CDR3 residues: CASTPRTGELFF. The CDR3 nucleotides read TGTGCCAGCACTCCTCGGACCGGGGAGCTGTTTTTT.